This T cell receptor beta chain came from a study of blood T cells in healthy people across ages. For the second PCR, which ran for 7 to 11 cycles, a sample-barcoded 5' primer and a J-beta primer mix were used. TCRdb re-called the 5' RACE reads through MiXCR, storing one row per CDR3 protein. The sample lists around 1,500,000 distinct CDR3 sequences, approximately 42% seen once, with under 8% in the top ten. Germline CDR1 SQVTM, CDR2 ANQGSEA. V lost 4 bases and J lost 1; bases outside the gene matches: 3. This CDR3 has 14 amino acids. The specimen was blood. The J gene is TRBJ2-3, the V gene TRBV29-1; 9 positions match TRBD2. The receptor was isolated from a woman aged 18-29 years in good health. In nucleotides, the CDR3 is TGCAGCGTTGGGGAGCGGGGGGGCACAGATACGCAGTATTTT. Amino acid sequence: CSVGERGGTDTQYF.